This T cell receptor (beta chain) was captured in a study of T cells in Graves' hyperthyroidism and ophthalmopathy. Study-wide points: The model foresaw ophthalmopathy a median roughly 6.6 months prior to onset.

The CDR3 regions of TCR beta were amplified from RNA transcripts. TCR CDR3 regions were first amplified by RT-PCR with HTBI primers. Each CDR3 protein gets one entry after TCRdb re-called the multiplex PCR reads with MiXCR. Here the sample spans fewer than 650,000 distinct CDR3 sequences, 46% being singletons. Germline V gene sequence: CDR1 SGHVS, CDR2 FQNEAQ. Trimming took 1 base from V and 7 from J; bases not matched to a gene: 11. The CDR3 is 16 residues long. To note about this clonotype: No antigen is known for it.

Sequencing input: peripheral blood or thyroid tissue (not recorded which). The chain employs TRBV7-8 and TRBJ2-7, with 9 bases matching TRBD1. This TCR came from an adult woman with Graves' disease, either hyperthyroidism or ophthalmopathy (not recorded which). The chain's CDR3 is CASSLGPLGQGREQYF. For the CDR3, the DNA is TGTGCCAGCAGCTTAGGTCCATTGGGACAGGGCCGGGAGCAGTACTTC.